These 28 T cell receptor beta chains came from one sample sequenced in a study of cytomegalovirus exposure and HLA in healthy donors. Amplification used 60 Vbeta primers and 13 Jbeta primers. Only in-frame clones appear in the TCRdb table, and some are missing; sequencing was by immunoSEQ multiplex PCR. The sample holds approximately 140,000 clones, around 72% seen once. The sample taken for sequencing was PBMCs. The receptors here all came from a human donor in good health.

V and J are TRBV5-6 and TRBJ1-1; 10 bases match TRBD1. The V gene end was trimmed by 2 bases and the J gene end by 5 bases; junction bases not matched to a gene: 6. The CDR3 totals 15 residues. Germline V gene data show CDR1 as SGHDT and CDR2 as YYEEEE. The CDR3 loop reads CASSFYPGQGTEAFF. Written as DNA, the CDR3 is TGTGCCAGCAGCTTCTACCCGGGACAGGGGACTGAAGCTTTCTTT.

The genes are TRBV7-3 and TRBJ2-1; TRBD2 might be the D (6 bases). The CDR3 is made up of 17 amino acids. V lost 2 bases, J lost 7 bases, and 21 bases lay in between. CDR1 SGHTA and CDR2 FQGTGA come from the germline V gene. Written as DNA, the CDR3 is TGTGCCAGCAGCTTATACGCCACCGGGACTTCCGTAAATGAGCAGTTCTTC. It translates to CASSLYATGTSVNEQFF.

This chain joins TRBV9 and TRBJ2-3, with 10 bases fitting TRBD2. V trimming: 0 bases; J trimming: 2 bases; junction bases outside the gene matches: 3. The CDR3 sequence is 16 residues long. In germline, CDR1 is SGDLS, CDR2 YYNGEE. CDR3 region: CASSVVGTSVTDTQYF. The CDR3 region has the DNA TGTGCCAGCAGCGTAGTTGGGACTAGCGTCACAGATACGCAGTATTTT.

The chain links TRBV6-1 to TRBJ2-2, with 9 positions matching TRBD1. The V gene end was trimmed by 4 bases and the J gene end by 3 bases; junction bases not matched to a gene: 6. Germline CDR1 MNHNS, CDR2 SASEGT. CDR3 length: 16 amino acids. CDR3 DNA: TGTGCCAGCAGTGCCTCTCGGACAGGGGACACCGGGGAGCTGTTTTTT. Its translation: CASSASRTGDTGELFF.

The chain is built from TRBV6-1 and TRBJ1-5; TRBD1 matches 7 bases. CDR3 size: 15 residues. Unmatched junction bases numbered 2, after V lost 0 bases and J lost 3 bases. In germline, CDR1 is MNHNS, CDR2 SASEGT. The CDR3 region is CASSEAGQVNQPQHF. DNA for the CDR3: TGTGCCAGCAGTGAAGCCGGACAGGTCAATCAGCCCCAGCATTTT.

The rearrangement links TRBV7-9 to TRBJ2-7, with 12 positions matching TRBD2. Unmatched junction bases numbered 5, after V lost 4 bases and J lost 4 bases. CDR3 length equals 15 residues. Germline V gene lookup returns CDR1 SEHNR and CDR2 FQNEAQ (reference sequence). The CDR3 coding sequence is TGTGCCAGCAGCTCGACTAGCGGGGGACCTTACGAGCAGTACTTC. It encodes CASSSTSGGPYEQYF.

This clone was seen once. The chain recombines TRBV5-1 with TRBJ2-3; 8 bases align to TRBD2. Germline CDR1 and CDR2: SGHRS and YFSETQ. V shed 4 bases, J shed 0 bases, and the junction held 7 bases outside the gene matches. The CDR3 is made up of 16 amino acids. CDR3 sequence reads: CASSLGGGRSTDTQYF. CDR3 coding DNA: TGCGCCAGCAGCCTGGGGGGCGGGAGGAGCACAGATACGCAGTATTTT.

This rearrangement joins TRBV5-4 to TRBJ1-1; 9 bases line up with TRBD1. J lost 3 bases, V lost 1 base, and 10 bases had no gene match. The length of the CDR3 is 17 residues. CDR1 is SGHNT and CDR2 is YYREEE in the germline V gene (reference sequence). The CDR3 DNA is TGTGCCAGCAGCTTGTACAGGGGGCTTTTAAGGGACACTGAAGCTTTCTTT. It is translated as CASSLYRGLLRDTEAFF. The variable domain in full, completed from reference TRBV5-4 and TRBJ1-1, reads ETGVTQSPTHLIKTRGQQVTLRCSSQSGHNTVSWYQQALGQGPQFIFQYYREEENGRGNFPPRFSGLQFPNYSSELNVNALELDDSALYLCASSLYRGLLRDTEAFFGQGTRLTVV.

The chain is built from TRBV14 and TRBJ2-7; TRBD1 aligns across 10 bases. The germline V gene has CDR1 SGHDN and CDR2 FVKESK. Trimming removed 5 bases from V and 2 bases from J; junction bases left unmatched: 9. CDR3 length: 16 residues. CDR3 sequence (DNA): TGTGCCAGCAGCTCGACAGGGGGCATATCTACCTACGAGCAGTACTTC. Translating gives CASSSTGGISTYEQYF.

Of note for this clone: The same CDR3 arises from other DNA sequences in this sample as well. The V gene is TRBV29-1, the J gene TRBJ2-6, with D possibly being TRBD2 (6 bases). V lost 4 bases and J lost 2, with 9 bases in between. The CDR3 sequence is 14 residues long. Looked up from germline, CDR1 is SQVTM and CDR2 is ANQGSEA. This CDR3 reads CSVGGVAGANVLTF. CDR3 coding DNA: TGCAGCGTTGGGGGGGTCGCTGGGGCCAACGTCCTGACTTTC.

The rearrangement links TRBV6-1 to TRBJ1-2; 7 bases fit TRBD1. Looked up from germline, CDR1 is MNHNS and CDR2 is SASEGT. V lost 5 bases and J lost 4; bases outside the gene matches: 4. There are 13 residues in the CDR3. CDR3 amino acids: CASSSRGSYGYTF. The CDR3 DNA sequence: TGTGCCAGCAGTAGCAGGGGGTCCTATGGCTACACCTTC.

The chain links TRBV7-9 to TRBJ1-1; D unclear. Germline V gives CDR1 SEHNR, CDR2 FQNEAQ (reference sequence). V was pared by 5 bases and J by 1 base, with 14 bases between. This CDR3 region has 15 residues. CDR3 bases: TGTGCCAGCAGCAATCTACTTGCAGGGAACACTGAAGCTTTCTTT. Protein product: CASSNLLAGNTEAFF.

V gene TRBV2 combines with J gene TRBJ1-5, with TRBD1 matching 8 bases. Per the germline V gene, CDR1 is SNHLY and CDR2 is FYNNEI. This CDR3 comprises 15 residues. V trimming: 6 bases; J trimming: 2 bases; junction bases outside the gene matches: 6. CDR3 amino acids: CASRDLQGGNQPQHF. CDR3 in DNA: TGTGCCAGCAGAGACCTACAGGGGGGCAATCAGCCCCAGCATTTT. The whole variable domain, remainder taken from reference TRBV2 and TRBJ1-5, is EPEVTQTPSHQVTQMGQEVILRCVPISNHLYFYWYRQILGQKVEFLVSFYNNEISEKSEIFDDQFSVERPDGSNFTLKIRSTKLEDSAMYFCASRDLQGGNQPQHFGDGTRLSIL.

This clone was counted between two and nine times. The chain joins TRBV5-6 to TRBJ1-3; TRBD1 is a possible D gene (5 bases). Germline V gives CDR1 SGHDT, CDR2 YYEEEE. CDR3 length: 15 residues. Trimming took off 2 bases at V and 0 bases at J, with 9 bases between the two ends. The CDR3 nucleotides are TGTGCCAGCAGCTTTGACAGACACTCTGGAAACACCATATATTTT. This gives the protein CASSFDRHSGNTIYF.

J is TRBJ2-3 and V is TRBV5-6; the D is unclear. Germline-derived CDR1 and CDR2 are SGHDT and YYEEEE. The CDR3 loop spans 14 amino acids. V was pared by 0 bases and J by 2 bases, with 7 bases between. The CDR3: CASSLDSPTDTQYF. CDR3 nucleotides: TGTGCCAGCAGCTTGGACAGTCCCACAGATACGCAGTATTTT. The variable domain in full, completed from reference TRBV5-6 and TRBJ2-3, reads DAGVTQSPTHLIKTRGQQVTLRCSPKSGHDTVSWYQQALGQGPQFIFQYYEEEERQRGNFPDRFSGHQFPNYSSELNVNALLLGDSALYLCASSLDSPTDTQYFGPGTRLTVL.

CDR3 bases: TGTGCCTGGGGACAGGGGAATAATTCACCCCTCCACTTT. This encodes CAWGQGNNSPLHF. V gene TRBV30 combines with J gene TRBJ1-6; 9 positions match TRBD1. J gave up 5 bases and V 5 bases, and 1 base lay outside the gene matches. Per the germline V gene, CDR1 is GTSNPN and CDR2 is SVGIG (reference sequence). This CDR3 has 13 residues.

The chain uses TRBV6-5 and TRBJ2-1; 10 bases line up with TRBD2. Per the germline V gene, CDR1 is MNHEY and CDR2 is SVGAGI. CDR3 length: 15 amino acids. Germline trimming cut 6 bases from V and 8 bases from J; bases unmatched to any gene: 10. The CDR3 sequence: CASSRSSGSGDEQFF. Written as DNA, the CDR3 is TGTGCCAGCAGCCGTTCTAGCGGGAGTGGGGATGAGCAGTTCTTC.

The chain uses TRBV4-1 and TRBJ1-1; no clear D gene. CDR1 and CDR2 from the germline V gene are MGHRA and YSYEKL. V dropped 1 base and J dropped 7 bases, with 10 bases sitting between them. This CDR3 has 13 amino acids. The CDR3 DNA sequence: TGCGCCAGCAGCCAAGTCTTGAACGGTGAAGCTTTCTTT. It codes for CASSQVLNGEAFF.

The V gene is TRBV7-8, the J gene TRBJ1-3; 7 nucleotides line up with TRBD1. The germline CDR1 and CDR2 sequences are SGHVS and FQNEAQ. This CDR3 is built from 15 residues. V gave up 4 bases and J gave up 3 bases; unmatched junction bases: 6. The DNA for the CDR3 is TGTGCCAGCAGCTCGAGGGGGCTAGGTGGAAACACCATATATTTT. Its protein is CASSSRGLGGNTIYF.

The CDR3 bases are TGTGCCAGCAGTTTCAACAGGGGTCCAAGGACGGGCAATGAAAAACTGTTTTTT. Translating it yields CASSFNRGPRTGNEKLFF. V and J are TRBV28 and TRBJ1-4, with 7 nucleotides matching TRBD1. CDR3 length: 18 residues. Germline CDR1 and CDR2: MDHEN and SYDVKM. The V and J ends lost 3 bases and 5 bases, in that order; junction bases with no gene match: 15.

The chain employs TRBV7-8 and TRBJ1-2, with unresolved D. V dropped 1 base and J dropped 4 bases, with 13 bases sitting between them. Germline assignment: CDR1 SGHVS and CDR2 FQNEAQ. The CDR3 runs to 15 residues. The CDR3 sequence: CASSLDRPRAYGYTF. The DNA for the CDR3 is TGTGCCAGCAGCTTAGATCGCCCGAGGGCCTATGGCTACACCTTC.

The gene calls are TRBV6-6 and TRBJ2-1; perhaps TRBD2 as D (5 bases). The germline gives CDR1 MNHNY, CDR2 SVGAGI (reference sequence). CDR3 length: 15 amino acids. V dropped 5 bases and J dropped 0 bases, with 11 bases sitting between them. The CDR3 sequence: CASSLQRISYNEQFF. CDR3 coding DNA: TGTGCCAGCAGTCTCCAGCGGATCTCCTACAATGAGCAGTTCTTC.

This chain joins TRBV6-4 and TRBJ1-2; 9 bases match TRBD1. Germline V gives CDR1 MRHNA, CDR2 SNTAGT. The V segment lost 6 bases and the J segment 7 bases; nucleotides outside the gene matches: 9. The CDR3 totals 14 residues. The CDR3 protein is CASSRDRDFGGYTF. CDR3 DNA: TGTGCCAGCAGCCGGGACAGGGATTTCGGTGGCTACACCTTC.

This clone has only a few counts. The DNA for the CDR3 is TGCGCCAGCAGCCATCAGGGAAGGACTGAAGCTTTCTTT. Amino acid sequence: CASSHQGRTEAFF. The rearrangement links TRBV4-1 to TRBJ1-1, with a weak D call TRBD1 (5 bases). CDR3 size: 13 residues. V lost 3 bases to trimming and J lost 5 bases, with 10 bases between them. Germline values: CDR1 MGHRA, CDR2 YSYEKL.

J is TRBJ2-3 and V is TRBV28, with D uncertain. Germline V lookup: CDR1 MDHEN, CDR2 SYDVKM. Trimming shortened V by 7 bases and J by 0 bases, and 14 bases separated the two germline ends. The CDR3 sequence is 15 residues long. CDR3 coding DNA: TGTGCCAGCACCTGGGCCTTAGAAAGCACAGATACGCAGTATTTT. Its protein product is CASTWALESTDTQYF.

The J gene is TRBJ1-2, the V gene TRBV27; 10 bases are a match to TRBD1. The CDR3 spans 17 residues. Trimming at V came to 3 bases and at J to 8 bases, leaving 15 bases not matched to a gene. CDR1 is MNHEY and CDR2 is SMNVEV in the germline V gene (reference sequence). Here the CDR3 reads CASSLNYAQTGGGGYTF. The CDR3 DNA follows: TGTGCCAGCAGTTTGAATTATGCCCAGACAGGGGGCGGGGGCTACACCTTC.

The chain employs TRBV5-4 and TRBJ2-1, with D possibly being TRBD2 (6 bases). V shed 3 bases and J shed 0 bases, with 22 bases lying between them. This CDR3 has 19 amino acids. The germline V gene has CDR1 SGHNT and CDR2 YYREEE (reference sequence). As DNA, the CDR3 is TGTGCCAGCAGCTCCCGGGCGAGACTAGTCCAGAGCTCCTACAATGAGCAGTTCTTC. This gives the protein CASSSRARLVQSSYNEQFF.

J is TRBJ1-4 and V is TRBV6-5; D is unresolved. This CDR3 region has 16 residues. Germline-derived CDR1 and CDR2 are MNHEY and SVGAGI. Trimming shortened V by 2 bases and J by 4 bases, and 14 bases separated the two germline ends. CDR3 bases: TGTGCCAGCAGTTACAGGTCGCAGGTCTATAATGAAAAACTGTTTTTT. It codes for CASSYRSQVYNEKLFF.